The TCR beta chain described here comes from a study of beta chain features in type 1 diabetes. This CDR3 region has 11 residues. Germline CDR1 reads SQVTM; CDR2 reads ANQGSEA. V was cut by 4 bases and J by 8 bases, with 10 bases left in between. The study, taken as a whole, reports: More deletions and fewer insertions at VDJ junctions were found in patients with type 1 diabetes. TCRB CDR3s from Type 1 diabetes patients were moderately but significantly shorter in all four CD4+ subsets.

This clone was picked up many times. Its antigen is unknown. Sorted populations were all over 98% pure. Since all of the isolated RNA was reverse transcribed, expressed TCRB transcripts were what got sequenced. This table comes from immunoSEQ multiplex PCR, and its TCRdb copy is limited to in-frame clones, with some not included. The sample consists of 150,000 to 200,000 clones, under 9.5% of them appearing once. J is TRBJ2-3 and V is TRBV29-1, with unresolved D. The specimen sequenced was central memory CD4+ T cells from blood. The source of this sequence is a man in his late teens or twenties with type 1 diabetes. CDR3 nucleotides: TGCAGCGTTGGGTCGCGGCTTACGCAGTATTTT. Translated: CSVGSRLTQYF.